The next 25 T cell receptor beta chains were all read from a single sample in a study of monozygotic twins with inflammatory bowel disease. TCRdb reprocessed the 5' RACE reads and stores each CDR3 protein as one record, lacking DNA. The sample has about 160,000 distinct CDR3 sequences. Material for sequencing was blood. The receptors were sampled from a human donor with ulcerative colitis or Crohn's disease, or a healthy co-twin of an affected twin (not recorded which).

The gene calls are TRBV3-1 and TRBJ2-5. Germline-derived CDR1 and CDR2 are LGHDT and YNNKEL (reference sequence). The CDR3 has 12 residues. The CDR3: CASSQDGKTQYF.

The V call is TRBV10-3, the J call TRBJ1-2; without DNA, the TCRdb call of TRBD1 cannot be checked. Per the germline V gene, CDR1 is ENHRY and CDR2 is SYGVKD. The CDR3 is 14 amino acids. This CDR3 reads CAISVGQGVAGYTF.

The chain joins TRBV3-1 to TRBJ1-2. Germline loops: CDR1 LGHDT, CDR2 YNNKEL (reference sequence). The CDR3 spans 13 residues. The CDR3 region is CASSQDLIYGYTF.

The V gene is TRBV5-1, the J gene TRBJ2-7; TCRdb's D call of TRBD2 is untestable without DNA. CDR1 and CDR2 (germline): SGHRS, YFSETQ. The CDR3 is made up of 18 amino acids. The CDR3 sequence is CASSLIINPVVASDEQYF.

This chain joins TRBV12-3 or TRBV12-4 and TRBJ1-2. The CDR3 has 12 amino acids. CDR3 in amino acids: CASSHLGNGYTF.

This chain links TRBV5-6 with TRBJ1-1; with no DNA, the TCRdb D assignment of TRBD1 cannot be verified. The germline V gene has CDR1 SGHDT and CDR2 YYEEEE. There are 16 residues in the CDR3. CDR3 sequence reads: CASSLGQGGSNTEAFF.

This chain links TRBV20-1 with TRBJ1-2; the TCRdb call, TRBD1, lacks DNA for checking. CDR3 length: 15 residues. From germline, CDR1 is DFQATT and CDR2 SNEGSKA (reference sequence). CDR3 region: CSARVPQGGVYGYTF.

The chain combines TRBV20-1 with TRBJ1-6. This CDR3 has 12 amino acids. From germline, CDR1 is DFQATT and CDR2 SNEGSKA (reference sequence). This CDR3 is CSTRRYNSPLHF.

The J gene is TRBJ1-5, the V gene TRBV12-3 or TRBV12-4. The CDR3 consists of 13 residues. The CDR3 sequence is CASSLVGNQPQHF.

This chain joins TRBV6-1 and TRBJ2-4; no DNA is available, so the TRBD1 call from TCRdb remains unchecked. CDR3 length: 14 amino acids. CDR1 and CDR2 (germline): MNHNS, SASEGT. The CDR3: CARRTGWAKNIQYF.

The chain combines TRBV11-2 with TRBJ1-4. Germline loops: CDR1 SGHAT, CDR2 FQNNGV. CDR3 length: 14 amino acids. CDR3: CASSPSFRTKKLFF.

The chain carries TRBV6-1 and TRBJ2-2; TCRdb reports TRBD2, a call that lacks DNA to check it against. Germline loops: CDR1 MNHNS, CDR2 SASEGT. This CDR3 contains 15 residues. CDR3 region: CASSRGTSGAGELFF.

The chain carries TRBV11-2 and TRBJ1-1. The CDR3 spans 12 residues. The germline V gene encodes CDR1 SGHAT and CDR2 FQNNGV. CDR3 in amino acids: CASTYQNTEAFF.

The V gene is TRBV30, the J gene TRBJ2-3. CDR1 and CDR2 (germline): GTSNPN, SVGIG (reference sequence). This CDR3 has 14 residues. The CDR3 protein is CAWSFGEDTDTQYF.

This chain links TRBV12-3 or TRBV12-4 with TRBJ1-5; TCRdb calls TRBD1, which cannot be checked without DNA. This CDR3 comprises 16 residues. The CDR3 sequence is CASSLEPPSANQPQHF.

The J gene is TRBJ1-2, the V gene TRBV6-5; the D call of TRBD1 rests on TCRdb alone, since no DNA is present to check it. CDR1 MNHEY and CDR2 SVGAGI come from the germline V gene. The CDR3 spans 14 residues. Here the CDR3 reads CASSYSPGGYRYTF.

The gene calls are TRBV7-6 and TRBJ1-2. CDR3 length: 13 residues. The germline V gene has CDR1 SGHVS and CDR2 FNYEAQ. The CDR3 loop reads CASSPESGDGYTF.

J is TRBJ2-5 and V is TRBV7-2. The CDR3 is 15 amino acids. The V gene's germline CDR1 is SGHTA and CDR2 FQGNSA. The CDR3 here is CASSLGLRDQETQYF.

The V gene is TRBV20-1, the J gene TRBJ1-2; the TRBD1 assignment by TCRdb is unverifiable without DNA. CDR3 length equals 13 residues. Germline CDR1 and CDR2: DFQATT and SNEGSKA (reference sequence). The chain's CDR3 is CSARTGGDYGYTF.

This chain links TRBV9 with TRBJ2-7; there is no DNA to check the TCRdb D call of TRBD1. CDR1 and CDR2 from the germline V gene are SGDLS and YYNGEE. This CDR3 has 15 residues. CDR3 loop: CASSGALDRGYEQYF. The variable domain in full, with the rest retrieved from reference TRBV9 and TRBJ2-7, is DSGVTQTPKHLITATGQRVTLRCSPRSGDLSVYWYQQSLDQGLQFLIQYYNGEERAKGNILERFSAQQFPDLHSELNLSSLELGDSALYFCASSGALDRGYEQYFGPGTRLTVT.

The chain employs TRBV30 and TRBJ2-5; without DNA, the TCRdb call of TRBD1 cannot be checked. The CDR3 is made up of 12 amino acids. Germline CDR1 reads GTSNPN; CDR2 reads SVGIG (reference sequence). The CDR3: CAGIQGKETQYF.

The CDR3 loop is CASSGRGADTQYF. V is TRBV18 and J is TRBJ2-3; TCRdb's D call, TRBD2, is unchecked because there is no DNA. Germline CDR1 is KGHSH and CDR2 is LQKENI. The CDR3 runs to 13 residues.

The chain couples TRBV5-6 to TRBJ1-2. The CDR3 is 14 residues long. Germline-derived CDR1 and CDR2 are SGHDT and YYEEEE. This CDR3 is CASSLIRLHYGYTF.

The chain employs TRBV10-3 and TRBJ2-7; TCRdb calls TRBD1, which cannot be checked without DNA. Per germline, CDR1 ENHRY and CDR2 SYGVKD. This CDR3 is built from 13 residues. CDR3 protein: CASRPDPEYEQYF.

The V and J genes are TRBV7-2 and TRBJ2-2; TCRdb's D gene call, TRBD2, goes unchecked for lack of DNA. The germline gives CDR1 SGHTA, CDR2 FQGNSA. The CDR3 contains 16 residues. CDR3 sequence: CASIRGLESYTGELFF.